The 13 T cell receptor beta chains presented below share a single source sample, sequenced in a study of vaccination effects on CD4 cells after COVID-19 (dated by TCRdb to 2021 to 2024). Which antigens these TCRs recognize remains unknown. The method behind the library was the immunoSEQ multiplex PCR assay. TCRdb retrieved this table from immuneACCESS and kept in-frame rearrangements only. Not all clones are present; in checked studies, unresolved V genes account for under half, and no reason is known for the remainder. The sample table contains 26,000 or so clones; only one count was recorded for around 70% of them. The ten largest clones capture over 9.5% of the sample. To identify antigen-specific CD4+ T cell clonotypes by their expansion, the ViraFEST assay first stimulated PBMC with viral peptide pools and then applied TCR sequencing. After around 11 days of culture, CD4+ T cells were isolated with the EasySep CD4+ T cell isolation kit. None of the healthy vaccine recipients had a prior SARS-CoV-2 infection, which was confirmed by nucleocapsid antibody tests that came back negative both before and after vaccination.

The specimen comprised CD4+ T cells from PBMCs cultured with SARS-CoV-2 spike peptides, sampled before COVID-19 vaccination. According to the study, the label for this sample's cell subset or site signals: SARS-CoV-2 spike overlapping peptide pool stimulation. The receptor set was obtained from a human donor who received a COVID-19 vaccine.

This clone was counted only a few times. The rearrangement joins TRBV5-1 to TRBJ1-3; D remains ambiguous. CDR3 length: 15 amino acids. The germline V gene has CDR1 SGHRS and CDR2 YFSETQ. With 9 bases removed from V and 0 bases from J, the gap between germline ends came to 16 bases. The CDR3: CATTVDGSSGNTIYF. The DNA of the CDR3 is TGCGCCACCACCGTGGACGGCAGCTCTGGAAACACCATATATTTT.

The rearrangement uses TRBV19 and TRBJ1-2; D unclear. V was shortened by 2 bases and J by 6 bases, with 10 bases between the two germline ends. The CDR3 spans 13 residues. Germline lookup yields CDR1 LNHDA and CDR2 SQIVND (reference sequence). CDR3 in amino acids: CASSIIILHGYTF. CDR3 bases: TGTGCCAGTAGTATAATCATCCTGCATGGCTACACCTTC. The full variable domain, rest sourced from reference TRBV19 and TRBJ1-2, is DGGITQSPKYLFRKEGQNVTLSCEQNLNHDAMYWYRQDPGQGLRLIYYSQIVNDFQKGDIAEGYSVSREKKESFPLTVTSAQKNPTAFYLCASSIIILHGYTFGSGTRLTVV.

The J gene is TRBJ2-7, the V gene TRBV27; tentative D call: TRBD1 (5 bases). The CDR3 is 11 residues long. Germline V gives CDR1 MNHEY, CDR2 SMNVEV (reference sequence). Trimming pared 5 bases from V and 5 bases from J, leaving 7 bases between. The chain's CDR3 is CASSVRDEQYF. The DNA of the CDR3 is TGTGCCAGCAGTGTCAGGGACGAGCAGTACTTC.

The genes are TRBV5-1 and TRBJ2-3, with TRBD2 identical over 9 bases. V trimming: 4 bases; J trimming: 3 bases; junction bases outside the gene matches: 3. The germline gives CDR1 SGHRS, CDR2 YFSETQ. CDR3 length: 14 amino acids. The CDR3 here is CASSPTSGTDTQYF. CDR3 in DNA: TGCGCCAGCAGCCCTACTAGCGGGACAGATACGCAGTATTTT.

The sample holds one count of this clone. V is TRBV19 and J is TRBJ1-1; 7 bases map to TRBD1. V dropped 5 bases and J dropped 6; count of bases not matched to a gene: 6. Germline CDR1 LNHDA, CDR2 SQIVND (reference sequence). The length of the CDR3 is 13 residues. The CDR3 bases are TGTGCCAGTAGTCCCGACAGGGCCCCTGAAGCTTTCTTT. Its translation is CASSPDRAPEAFF.

The table lists this clone with a few counts. The rearrangement links TRBV5-1 to TRBJ1-2, with D unresolved. The CDR3 extends over 14 amino acids. The ends were cut back, 0 bases at V and 0 bases at J, with 6 bases in the middle. Germline lookup yields CDR1 SGHRS and CDR2 YFSETQ. The CDR3 region has the DNA TGCGCCAGCAGCTTGGGAGGGACTAACTATGGCTACACCTTC. This gives the protein CASSLGGTNYGYTF.

The rearrangement uses TRBV6-5 and TRBJ1-3; D is unresolved. The CDR3 extends over 13 amino acids. Germline lookup yields CDR1 MNHEY and CDR2 SVGAGI. Trimming shortened V by 7 bases and J by 2 bases, and 9 bases separated the two germline ends. DNA of the CDR3: TGTGCCAGCACCCCCGTGGCTGGAAACACCATATATTTT. This gives the protein CASTPVAGNTIYF.

V is TRBV19 and J is TRBJ1-2; D may be TRBD1 (5 bases). With 1 base removed from V and 6 bases from J, the gap between germline ends came to 9 bases. Germline loops: CDR1 LNHDA, CDR2 SQIVND (reference sequence). The length of the CDR3 is 13 residues. CDR3: CASSIGGENGYTF. In nucleotides, the CDR3 is TGTGCCAGTAGTATAGGAGGGGAGAATGGCTACACCTTC.

The J gene is TRBJ2-1, the V gene TRBV27; 10 bases align to TRBD2. This CDR3 comprises 15 residues. Trimming cost V 3 bases and J 7 bases; bases outside gene matches: 6. The germline CDR1 and CDR2 sequences are MNHEY and SMNVEV (reference sequence). CDR3 region: CASSFSSGRWNEQFF. CDR3 in DNA: TGTGCCAGCAGTTTTTCTAGCGGGAGATGGAATGAGCAGTTCTTC.

This clone has only a few counts. The rearrangement joins TRBV18 to TRBJ1-2; 8 bases match TRBD1. CDR1 is KGHSH and CDR2 is LQKENI in the germline V gene. The length of the CDR3 is 13 residues. V shed 6 bases and J 8 bases; nucleotides not matched to a gene: 8. As DNA, the CDR3 is TGTGCCAGCTCTCCTCAACGGGACAGGGGCTACACCTTC. It specifies CASSPQRDRGYTF.

The chain employs TRBV10-3 and TRBJ1-5, with 8 bases that match TRBD1. Germline-derived CDR1 and CDR2 are ENHRY and SYGVKD. V was clipped by 4 bases and J by 2 bases; unmatched bases: 10. The CDR3 has 17 amino acids. CDR3 nucleotides: TGTGCCATCAGTGGAGGGGAAACAGGGGGTGGCAATCAGCCCCAGCATTTT. This gives the protein CAISGGETGGGNQPQHF.

The chain is built from TRBV20-1 and TRBJ1-1, with no clear D. CDR1 and CDR2 from the germline V gene are DFQATT and SNEGSKA (reference sequence). The CDR3 runs 12 residues. With 3 bases removed from V and 7 bases from J, the gap between germline ends came to 12 bases. The chain's CDR3 is CSASRSRVEAFF. The CDR3 DNA reads as TGCAGTGCTAGTCGGTCTAGGGTTGAAGCTTTCTTT.

This clone was picked up a small number of times. This CDR3 is CASSLWGGANTGELFF. CDR3 bases: TGTGCCAGCAGCTTATGGGGGGGGGCTAACACCGGGGAGCTGTTTTTT. The V call is TRBV7-2, the J call TRBJ2-2; tentatively, D is TRBD2 (7 bases). Trimming took 2 bases from V and 2 from J, leaving 12 bases between them. Germline V lookup: CDR1 SGHTA, CDR2 FQGNSA. The CDR3 has 16 residues.